One and the same sample provided the 5 T cell receptor beta chains below, sequenced in a study of Ad26.COV2.S vaccination and SARS-CoV-2 variants. The protocol was immunoSEQ multiplex PCR, while the TCRdb copy is restricted to in-frame clones and leaves out a portion. The table lists around 320,000 clones, 86% of them singletons. Regarding treatment: 15 to 20 received Ad26.COV2.S at low or high dose, single or two shots; five or six received placebo; per-sample allocation not given. Samples were taken on day 63 after the first vaccine or placebo injection. This material consisted of peripheral blood, taken in a trial of Ad26.COV2.S vaccine versus placebo. Source of these receptors: a person aged 18-65 years who received the Ad26.COV2.S COVID-19 vaccine or a placebo.

V gene TRBV2 combines with J gene TRBJ1-1; D gene uncertain. Germline loops: CDR1 SNHLY, CDR2 FYNNEI. Trimming cost V 0 bases and J 4 bases, with 6 bases left between them. This CDR3 contains 13 residues. Here the CDR3 reads CASSEAGPTEAFF. Written as DNA, the CDR3 is TGTGCCAGCAGTGAAGCCGGACCCACTGAAGCTTTCTTT. Based on the CDR3 plus reference TRBV2 and TRBJ1-1, the full variable domain is EPEVTQTPSHQVTQMGQEVILRCVPISNHLYFYWYRQILGQKVEFLVSFYNNEISEKSEIFDDQFSVERPDGSNFTLKIRSTKLEDSAMYFCASSEAGPTEAFFGQGTRLTVV.

This chain joins TRBV1 and TRBJ2-7; the table's TRBD2 call for D was not verified on the DNA. TRBV1 is a documented pseudogene. The CDR3 is 17 amino acids. CDR3 DNA sequence: TGCACCAGCAGCGCCGGGACTAGCGGGGGGATCCCCTACGAGCAGTACTTC. As protein: CTSSAGTSGGIPYEQYF.

V usage is TRBV6-5 and J usage is TRBJ1-2; D perhaps matches TRBD1 (6 bases). There are 13 residues in the CDR3. Trimming left V 5 bases short and J 3 bases short, with 10 bases between. Germline assignment: CDR1 MNHEY and CDR2 SVGAGI. The CDR3 nucleotides are TGTGCCAGCAGTCACACAGGGTACTATGGCTACACCTTC. The encoded protein is CASSHTGYYGYTF.

This clone has just a few counts. V and J are TRBV18 and TRBJ2-1, with 13 bases identical to TRBD2. Germline V gene sequence: CDR1 KGHSH, CDR2 LQKENI. CDR3 length: 16 amino acids. J was trimmed by 6 bases and V by 4 bases; bases with no gene match: 6. The DNA for the CDR3 is TGTGCCAGCTCACGCCCGGGACTAGCGGGGAGCAATGAGCAGTTCTTC. This codes for CASSRPGLAGSNEQFF.

The chain is built from TRBV7-8 and TRBJ1-2; a weak D match, TRBD1 (6 bases). Germline CDR1 and CDR2: SGHVS and FQNEAQ. V lost 5 bases, J lost 0 bases, and 13 bases lay in between. The CDR3 is 15 residues long. The CDR3 DNA sequence: TGTGCCAGCAGCCCCGACAGGCTCTCTAACTATGGCTACACCTTC. It yields the protein CASSPDRLSNYGYTF. The full variable domain, rest sourced from reference TRBV7-8 and TRBJ1-2, is GAGVSQSPRYKVAKRGQDVALRCDPISGHVSLFWYQQALGQGPEFLTYFQNEAQLDKSGLPSDRFFAERPEGSVSTLKIQRTQQEDSAVYLCASSPDRLSNYGYTFGSGTRLTVV.